Listed here are 9 T cell receptor beta chains from one sample, sequenced in a study of CD8 T cells in Susac syndrome. cDNA came from 0.5 to 1 ug RNA primed by random hexamers. MiXCR was run by TCRdb on the immunoSEQ multiplex PCR reads, yielding one entry per CDR3 protein. Among some 260,000 distinct CDR3 sequences, 70% to 90% were seen once, and the ten largest hold around 0.12%. Material: CD8+ T cells from PBMCs. The receptors originated from a human donor with multiple sclerosis.

Here the CDR3 reads CASRHHRGNTEAFF. In nucleotides, the CDR3 is TGTGCCAGCAGGCACCACAGGGGGAACACTGAAGCTTTCTTT. The rearrangement joins TRBV5-4 to TRBJ1-1, with 7 bases identical to TRBD1. Germline-derived CDR1 and CDR2 are SGHNT and YYREEE (reference sequence). Germline trimming cut 5 bases from V and 1 base from J; bases unmatched to any gene: 5. This CDR3 is 14 amino acids long.

This sequence joins TRBV5-1 and TRBJ2-7, with a weak D call TRBD1 (6 bases). Between the trimmed V and J ends, which lost 4 bases and 2 bases, there was a span of 7 bases. Germline CDR1 reads SGHRS; CDR2 reads YFSETQ. This CDR3 region has 12 residues. DNA for the CDR3: TGCGCCAGCAGCAGGGACACCTACGAGCAGTACTTC. Amino acids: CASSRDTYEQYF.

The gene calls are TRBV7-9 and TRBJ2-3; D is uncertain. The CDR3 loop spans 14 amino acids. Germline CDR1 is SEHNR and CDR2 is FQNEAQ (reference sequence). Deletions cut 11 bases from V and 2 bases from J, with 17 bases between. CDR3 sequence: CALSSPSTTDTQYF. The DNA for the CDR3 is TGTGCCCTTAGTTCCCCCTCCACCACAGATACGCAGTATTTT.

The chain joins TRBV7-9 to TRBJ2-1, with D hard to call. CDR3 length: 15 residues. Trimming took 6 bases from V and 6 from J, leaving 18 bases between them. The germline V gene encodes CDR1 SEHNR and CDR2 FQNEAQ (reference sequence). For the CDR3, the DNA is TGTGCCAGCAGGCATCCCTTGGGCGGAAGCAATGAGCAGTTCTTC. It encodes CASRHPLGGSNEQFF.

V usage is TRBV9 and J usage is TRBJ2-1; 12 bases are shared with TRBD2. Trimming took 3 bases from V and 10 from J; bases not matched to a gene: 8. This CDR3 is 15 amino acids long. CDR1 is SGDLS and CDR2 is YYNGEE in the germline V gene. CDR3 bases: TGTGCCAGCAGCGCTAGCGGGAGGGCCGGTGGGGAGCAGTTCTTC. Amino acid sequence: CASSASGRAGGEQFF.

The chain recombines TRBV3-1 with TRBJ2-5; 7 bases agree with TRBD1. The germline V gene has CDR1 LGHDT and CDR2 YNNKEL (reference sequence). This CDR3 is 18 amino acids long. V shed 0 bases and J 4 bases; nucleotides not matched to a gene: 14. The CDR3 DNA sequence: TGTGCCAGCAGCCAAGAATATGAAGGACAGGCCTGGGGAGAGACCCAGTACTTC. It yields the protein CASSQEYEGQAWGETQYF.

The chain employs TRBV7-6 and TRBJ2-7; 9 bases are a match to TRBD1. The J segment lost 4 bases and the V segment lost 5 bases, leaving 9 bases of the junction unmatched. Germline CDR1 and CDR2: SGHVS and FNYEAQ. This CDR3 is built from 15 residues. Here the CDR3 DNA reads TGTGCCAGCAGCGGGGGGACAGGGTCGTCATACGAGCAGTACTTC. Its translation: CASSGGTGSSYEQYF. The complete variable domain, with remaining parts taken from reference TRBV7-6 and TRBJ2-7, reads GAGVSQSPRYKVTKRGQDVALRCDPISGHVSLYWYRQALGQGPEFLTYFNYEAQQDKSGLPNDRFSAERPEGSISTLTIQRTEQRDSAMYRCASSGGTGSSYEQYFGPGTRLTVT.

The DNA of the CDR3 is TGTGCCAGCAGCTTAGCTCCGGGATCCTACAATGAGCAGTTCTTC. Translation gives CASSLAPGSYNEQFF. This rearrangement joins TRBV7-2 to TRBJ2-1, with D perhaps TRBD2 (5 bases). The ends were cut back, 0 bases at V and 1 base at J, with 7 bases in the middle. The CDR3 loop spans 15 amino acids. The germline gives CDR1 SGHTA, CDR2 FQGNSA.

This clonotype came up once. The CDR3 reads CSVPLSEAQYF. The DNA of the CDR3 is TGCAGCGTTCCCCTGAGCGAGGCCCAGTACTTC. V is TRBV29-1 and J is TRBJ2-5; D is unresolved. CDR1 and CDR2 from the germline V gene are SQVTM and ANQGSEA. V shed 5 bases and J shed 9 bases, with 13 bases lying between them. The CDR3 runs to 11 residues.